This entry concerns a single T cell receptor (beta chain). What it recognizes is unknown. TCRdb's copy holds only in-frame clones and misses some; the assay was immunoSEQ multiplex PCR. The sample records about 88,000 clones, just under 95% being singletons. This record comes from a study of graft-versus-host responses after intestinal transplantation. Study at large: Recipients obtained multivisceral, liver-intestinal, or isolated intestinal transplants. After anti-thymocyte globulin induction, recipients took tacrolimus and steroids for 2 to 3 years.

Study-wide points: The study associated peak circulating GvH clone levels with early post-transplant HvG declines. Ileal or blood samples showed some GvH clones first, and such clones were also found in recipient marrow.

The sequencing here drew on unstimulated CD4+ T cells sorted from spleen or lymph node cells, taken before intestinal transplant. The sequence was obtained from a human donor who received an intestinal transplant.

The CDR3 sequence is CASSRDRGDYGYTF. Written as DNA, the CDR3 is TGTGCCAGCAGCCGGGACAGGGGGGACTATGGCTACACCTTC. J is TRBJ1-2 and V is TRBV7-9, with TRBD1 matching 11 bases. The CDR3 totals 14 residues. The J segment lost 3 bases and the V segment lost 5 bases, leaving 2 bases of the junction unmatched. In germline, CDR1 is SEHNR, CDR2 FQNEAQ (reference sequence).